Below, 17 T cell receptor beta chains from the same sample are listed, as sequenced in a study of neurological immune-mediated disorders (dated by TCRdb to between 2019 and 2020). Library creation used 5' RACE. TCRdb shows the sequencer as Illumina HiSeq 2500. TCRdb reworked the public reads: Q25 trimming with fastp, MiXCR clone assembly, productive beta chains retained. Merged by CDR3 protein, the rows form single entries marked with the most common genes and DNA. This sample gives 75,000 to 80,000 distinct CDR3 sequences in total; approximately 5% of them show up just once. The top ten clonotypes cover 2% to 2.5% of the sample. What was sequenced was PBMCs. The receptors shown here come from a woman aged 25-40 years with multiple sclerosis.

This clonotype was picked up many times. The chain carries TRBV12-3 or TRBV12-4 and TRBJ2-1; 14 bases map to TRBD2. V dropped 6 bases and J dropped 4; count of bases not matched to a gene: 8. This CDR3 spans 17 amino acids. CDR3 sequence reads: CASSVGTSGGRYNEQFF. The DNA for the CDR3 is TGTGCCAGCAGCGTAGGGACTAGCGGGGGCCGATACAATGAGCAGTTCTTC.

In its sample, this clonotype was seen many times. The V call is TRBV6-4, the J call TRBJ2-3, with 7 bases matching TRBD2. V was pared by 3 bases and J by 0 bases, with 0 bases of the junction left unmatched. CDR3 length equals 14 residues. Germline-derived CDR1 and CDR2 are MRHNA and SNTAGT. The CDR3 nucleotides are TGTGCCAGCAGTGAGCGGGGGAGCACAGATACGCAGTATTTT. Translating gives CASSERGSTDTQYF.

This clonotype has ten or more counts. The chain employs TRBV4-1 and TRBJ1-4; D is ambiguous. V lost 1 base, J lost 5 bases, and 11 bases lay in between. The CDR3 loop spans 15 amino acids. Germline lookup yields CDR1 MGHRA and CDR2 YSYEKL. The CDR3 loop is CASSQVIGVNEKLFF. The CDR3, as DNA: TGCGCCAGCAGCCAAGTTATCGGGGTAAATGAAAAACTGTTTTTT.

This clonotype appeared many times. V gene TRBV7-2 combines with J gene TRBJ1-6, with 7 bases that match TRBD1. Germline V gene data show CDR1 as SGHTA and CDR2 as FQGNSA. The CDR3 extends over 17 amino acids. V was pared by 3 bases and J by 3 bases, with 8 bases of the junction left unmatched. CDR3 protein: CASSFLQGSIYNSPLHF. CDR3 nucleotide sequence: TGTGCCAGCAGCTTTTTACAGGGGTCGATCTATAATTCACCCCTCCACTTT.

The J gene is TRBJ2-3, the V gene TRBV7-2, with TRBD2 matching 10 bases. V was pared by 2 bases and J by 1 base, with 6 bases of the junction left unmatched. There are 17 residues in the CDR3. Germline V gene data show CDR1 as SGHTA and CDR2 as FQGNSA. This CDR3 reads CASSLRRLAGGTDTQYF. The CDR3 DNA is TGTGCCAGCAGCTTACGGCGTCTAGCGGGGGGCACAGATACGCAGTATTTT.

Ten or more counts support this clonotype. CDR3 region: CSVYSSGRGETQYF. CDR3 nucleotide sequence: TGCAGTGTCTACTCTAGCGGGAGAGGTGAGACCCAGTACTTC. This chain joins TRBV20-1 and TRBJ2-5; 10 nucleotides line up with TRBD2. There are 14 residues in the CDR3. Germline trimming cut 7 bases from V and 5 bases from J; bases unmatched to any gene: 10. CDR1 and CDR2 (germline): DFQATT, SNEGSKA (reference sequence).

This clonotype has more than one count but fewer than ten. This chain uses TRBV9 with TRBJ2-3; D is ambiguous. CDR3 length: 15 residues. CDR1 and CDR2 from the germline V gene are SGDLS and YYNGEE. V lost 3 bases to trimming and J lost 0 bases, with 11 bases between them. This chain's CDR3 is CASSASSTSTDTQYF. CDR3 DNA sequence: TGTGCCAGCAGCGCGTCATCTACTAGCACAGATACGCAGTATTTT.

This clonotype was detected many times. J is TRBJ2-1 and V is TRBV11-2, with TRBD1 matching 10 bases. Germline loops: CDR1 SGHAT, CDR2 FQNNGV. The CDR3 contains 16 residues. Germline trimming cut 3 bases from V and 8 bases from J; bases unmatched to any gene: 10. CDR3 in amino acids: CASSLISGTGVYEQFF. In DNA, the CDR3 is TGTGCCAGCAGCTTGATCTCTGGGACAGGGGTGTATGAGCAGTTCTTC.

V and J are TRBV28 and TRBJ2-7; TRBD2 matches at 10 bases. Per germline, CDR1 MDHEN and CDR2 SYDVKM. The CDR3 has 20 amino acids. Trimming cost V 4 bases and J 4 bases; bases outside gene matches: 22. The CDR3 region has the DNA TGTGCCAGCAGTTCAACTAGGACTAGCGGATCTGTAGGATGGACTTACGAGCAGTACTTC. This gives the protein CASSSTRTSGSVGWTYEQYF.

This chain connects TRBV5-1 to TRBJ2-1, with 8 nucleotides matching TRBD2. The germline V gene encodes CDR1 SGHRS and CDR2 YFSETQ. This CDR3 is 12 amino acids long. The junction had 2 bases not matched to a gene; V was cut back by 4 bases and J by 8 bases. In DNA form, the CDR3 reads TGCGCCAGCAGCCCGGGAGGGGATGAGCAGTTCTTC. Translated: CASSPGGDEQFF.

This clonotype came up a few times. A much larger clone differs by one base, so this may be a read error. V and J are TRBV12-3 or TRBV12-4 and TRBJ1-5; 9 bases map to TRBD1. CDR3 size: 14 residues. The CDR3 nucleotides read TGTGCCAGCAGTTTACGGACAGGGGTTCAGCCCCGGCATTTT. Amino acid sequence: CASSLRTGVQPRHF.

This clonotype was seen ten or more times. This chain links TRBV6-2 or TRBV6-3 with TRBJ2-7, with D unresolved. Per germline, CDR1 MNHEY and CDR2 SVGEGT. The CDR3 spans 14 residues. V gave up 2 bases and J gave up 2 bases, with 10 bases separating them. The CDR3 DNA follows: TGTGCCAGCAGTTACAACCAACCCGCCTACGAGCAGTACTTC. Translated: CASSYNQPAYEQYF.

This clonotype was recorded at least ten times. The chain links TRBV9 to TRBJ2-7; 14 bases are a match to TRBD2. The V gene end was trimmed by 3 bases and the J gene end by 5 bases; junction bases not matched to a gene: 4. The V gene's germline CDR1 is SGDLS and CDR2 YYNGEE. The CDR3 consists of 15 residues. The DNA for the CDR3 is TGTGCCAGCAGCGAGACTAGCGGGAGGGCCAACGAGCAGTACTTC. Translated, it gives CASSETSGRANEQYF.

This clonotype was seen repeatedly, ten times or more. The CDR3: CSAAEPDGAGYEQYF. The CDR3 nucleotides read TGCAGTGCTGCCGAGCCAGATGGGGCTGGGTACGAGCAGTACTTC. The rearrangement uses TRBV20-1 and TRBJ2-7; TRBD1 is a possible D gene (5 bases). The CDR3 extends over 15 amino acids. With 5 bases removed from V and 4 bases from J, the gap between germline ends came to 21 bases. Germline CDR1 reads DFQATT; CDR2 reads SNEGSKA (reference sequence).

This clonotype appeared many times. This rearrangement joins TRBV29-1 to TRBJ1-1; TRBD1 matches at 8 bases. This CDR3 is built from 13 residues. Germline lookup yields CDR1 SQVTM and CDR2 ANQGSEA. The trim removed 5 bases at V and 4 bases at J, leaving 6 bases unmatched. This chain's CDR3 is CSVKTGVITEAFF. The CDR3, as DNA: TGCAGCGTTAAGACAGGGGTTATCACTGAAGCTTTCTTT.

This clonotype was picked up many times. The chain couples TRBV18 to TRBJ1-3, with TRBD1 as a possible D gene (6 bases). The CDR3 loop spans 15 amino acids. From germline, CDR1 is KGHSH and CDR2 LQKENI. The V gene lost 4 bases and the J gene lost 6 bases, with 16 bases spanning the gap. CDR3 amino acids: CASSLRTVPINTIYF. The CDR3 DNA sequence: TGTGCCAGCTCACTCCGGACAGTTCCTATAAACACCATATATTTT. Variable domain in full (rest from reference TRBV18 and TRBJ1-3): NAGVMQNPRHLVRRRGQEARLRCSPMKGHSHVYWYRQLPEEGLKFMVYLQKENIIDESGMPKERFSAEFPKEGPSILRIQQVVRGDSAAYFCASSLRTVPINTIYFGEGSWLTVV.

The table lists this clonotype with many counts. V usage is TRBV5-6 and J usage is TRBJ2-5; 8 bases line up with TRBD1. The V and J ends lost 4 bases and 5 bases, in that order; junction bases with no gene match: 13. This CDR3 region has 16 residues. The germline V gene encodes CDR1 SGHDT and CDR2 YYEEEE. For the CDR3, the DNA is TGTGCCAGCAGCATTATGGACAGGGTTATCGAGGAGACCCAGTACTTC. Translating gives CASSIMDRVIEETQYF.